This T cell receptor beta chain was found in a study of T cells in Graves' hyperthyroidism and ophthalmopathy. Study summary: Before treatment of any kind, peripheral blood was taken at initial diagnosis. Whole-study findings and limits: Most thyroid clonotypes expanded above 0.001 were also detected in blood.

In its sample, this clonotype was seen a few times. What it binds is not known. Not enrolled were patients with uncontrolled infection, other autoimmune disease, pregnancy or lactation. Each 10 ml fresh peripheral blood draw supplied the PBMCs. Researchers amplified the TCR beta CDR3 regions from RNA transcripts. HTBI primers were the set used in a first-round RT-PCR of the TCR CDR3. TCRdb re-called the multiplex PCR reads with MiXCR, one entry per CDR3 protein. Of around 800,000 distinct CDR3 sequences in the sample, over 35% were seen once. Trimming removed 5 bases from V and 6 bases from J, with 10 bases in between. The length of the CDR3 is 13 residues. Germline V CDR1 and CDR2: SGHAT, FQNNGV.

The TCR was taken from a man younger than 35 with Graves' hyperthyroidism. V and J are TRBV11-2 and TRBJ2-2; D is uncertain. The sample was blood. For the CDR3, the DNA is TGTGCCAGCAGCCAAGATCAGGCCGGGGAGCTGTTTTTT. It specifies CASSQDQAGELFF.